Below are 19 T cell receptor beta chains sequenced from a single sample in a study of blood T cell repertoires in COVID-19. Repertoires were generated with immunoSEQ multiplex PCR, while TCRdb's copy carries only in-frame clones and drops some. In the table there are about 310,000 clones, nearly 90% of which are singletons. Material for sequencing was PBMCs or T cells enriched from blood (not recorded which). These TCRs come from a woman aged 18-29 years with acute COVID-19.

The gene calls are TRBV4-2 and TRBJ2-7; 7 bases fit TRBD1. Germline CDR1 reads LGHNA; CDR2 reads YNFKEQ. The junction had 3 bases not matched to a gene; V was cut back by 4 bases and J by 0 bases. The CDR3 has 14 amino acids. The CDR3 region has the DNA TGTGCCAGCAGCCCTAGACAGGGCTCCTACGAGCAGTACTTC. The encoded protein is CASSPRQGSYEQYF.

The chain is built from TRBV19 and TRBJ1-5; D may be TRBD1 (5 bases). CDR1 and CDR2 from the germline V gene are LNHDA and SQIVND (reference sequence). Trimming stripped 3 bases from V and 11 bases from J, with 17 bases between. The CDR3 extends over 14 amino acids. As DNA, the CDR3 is TGTGCCAGTAGTATGGGGGGTCCGGCTTTGGCCCAGCATTTT. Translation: CASSMGGPALAQHF.

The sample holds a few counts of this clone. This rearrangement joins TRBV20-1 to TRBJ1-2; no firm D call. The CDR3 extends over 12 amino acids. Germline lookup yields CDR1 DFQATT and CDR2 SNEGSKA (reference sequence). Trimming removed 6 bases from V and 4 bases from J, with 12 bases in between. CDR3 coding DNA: TGCAGTGCCAGTGGGGAGCTCTATGGCTACACCTTC. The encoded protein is CSASGELYGYTF.

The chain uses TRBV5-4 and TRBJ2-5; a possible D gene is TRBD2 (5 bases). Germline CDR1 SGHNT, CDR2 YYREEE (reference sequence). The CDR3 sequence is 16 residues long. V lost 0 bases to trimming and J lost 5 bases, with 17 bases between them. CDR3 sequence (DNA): TGTGCCAGCAGCTTGGGTGCTAGCACCCAGCTGGAGACCCAGTACTTC. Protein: CASSLGASTQLETQYF.

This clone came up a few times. The CDR3 loop reads CASSTYTGTANYEQYF. Here the CDR3 DNA reads TGTGCCAGTAGTACGTATACCGGGACAGCGAATTACGAGCAGTACTTC. V gene TRBV19 combines with J gene TRBJ2-7; 7 nucleotides line up with TRBD1. Germline trimming cut 4 bases from V and 4 bases from J; bases unmatched to any gene: 13. Germline lookup yields CDR1 LNHDA and CDR2 SQIVND (reference sequence). The CDR3 consists of 16 residues.

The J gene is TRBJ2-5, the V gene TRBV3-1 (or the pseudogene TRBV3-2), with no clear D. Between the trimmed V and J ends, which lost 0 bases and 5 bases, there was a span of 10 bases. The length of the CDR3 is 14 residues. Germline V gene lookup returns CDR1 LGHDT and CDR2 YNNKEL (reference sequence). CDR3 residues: CASSQDGVRETQYF. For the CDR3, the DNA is TGTGCCAGCAGCCAAGACGGAGTTAGGGAGACCCAGTACTTC.

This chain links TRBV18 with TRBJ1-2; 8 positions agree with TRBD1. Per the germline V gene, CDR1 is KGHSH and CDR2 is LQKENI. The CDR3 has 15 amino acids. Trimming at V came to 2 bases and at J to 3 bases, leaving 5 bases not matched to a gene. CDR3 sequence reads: CASSPMRQGYYGYTF. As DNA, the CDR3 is TGTGCCAGCTCACCAATGCGACAGGGGTACTATGGCTACACCTTC.

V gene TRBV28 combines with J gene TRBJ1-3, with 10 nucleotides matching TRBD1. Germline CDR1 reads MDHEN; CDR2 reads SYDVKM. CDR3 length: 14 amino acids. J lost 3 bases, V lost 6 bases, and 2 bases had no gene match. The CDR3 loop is CASRGQGYGNTIYF. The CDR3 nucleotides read TGTGCCAGCAGGGGACAGGGGTATGGAAACACCATATATTTT.

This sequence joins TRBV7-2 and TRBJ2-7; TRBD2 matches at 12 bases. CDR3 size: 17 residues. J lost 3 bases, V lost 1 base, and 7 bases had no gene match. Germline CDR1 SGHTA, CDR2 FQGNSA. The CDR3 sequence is CASSLGGVTSGSYEQYF. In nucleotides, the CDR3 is TGTGCCAGCAGCTTAGGAGGGGTGACTAGCGGGAGCTACGAGCAGTACTTC.

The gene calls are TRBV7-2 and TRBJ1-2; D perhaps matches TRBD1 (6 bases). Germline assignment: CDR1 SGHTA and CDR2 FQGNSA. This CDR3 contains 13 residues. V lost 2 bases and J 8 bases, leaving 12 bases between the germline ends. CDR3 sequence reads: CASSLHRDSGYTF. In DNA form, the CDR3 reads TGTGCCAGCAGCTTACACAGGGATAGCGGCTACACCTTC.

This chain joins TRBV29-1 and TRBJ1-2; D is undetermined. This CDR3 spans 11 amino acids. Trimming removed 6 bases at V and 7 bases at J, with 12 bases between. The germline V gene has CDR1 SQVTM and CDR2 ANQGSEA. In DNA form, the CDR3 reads TGCAGCGTCTGGGAGCGCGGTGGCTACACCTTC. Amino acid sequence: CSVWERGGYTF.

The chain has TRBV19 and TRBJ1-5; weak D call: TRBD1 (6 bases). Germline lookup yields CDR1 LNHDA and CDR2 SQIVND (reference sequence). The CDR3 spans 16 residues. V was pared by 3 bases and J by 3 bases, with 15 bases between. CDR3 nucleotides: TGTGCCAGTAGTATGCCCACAGGGAGGGTCAATCAGCCCCAGCATTTT. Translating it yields CASSMPTGRVNQPQHF.

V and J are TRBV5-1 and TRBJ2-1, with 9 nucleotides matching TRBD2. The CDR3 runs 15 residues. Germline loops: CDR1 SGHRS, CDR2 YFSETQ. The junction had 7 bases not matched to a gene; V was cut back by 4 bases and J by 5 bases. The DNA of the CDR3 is TGCGCCAGCAGCACCGGGACTAGCAAGAACAATGAGCAGTTCTTC. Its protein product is CASSTGTSKNNEQFF.

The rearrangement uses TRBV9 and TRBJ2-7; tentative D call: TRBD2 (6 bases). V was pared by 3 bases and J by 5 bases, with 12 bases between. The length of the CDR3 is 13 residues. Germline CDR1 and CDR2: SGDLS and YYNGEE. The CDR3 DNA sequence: TGTGCCAGCAGCGGCGGGACGTCCAACGAGCAGTACTTC. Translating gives CASSGGTSNEQYF. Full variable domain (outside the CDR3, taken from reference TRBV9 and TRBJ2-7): DSGVTQTPKHLITATGQRVTLRCSPRSGDLSVYWYQQSLDQGLQFLIQYYNGEERAKGNILERFSAQQFPDLHSELNLSSLELGDSALYFCASSGGTSNEQYFGPGTRLTVT.

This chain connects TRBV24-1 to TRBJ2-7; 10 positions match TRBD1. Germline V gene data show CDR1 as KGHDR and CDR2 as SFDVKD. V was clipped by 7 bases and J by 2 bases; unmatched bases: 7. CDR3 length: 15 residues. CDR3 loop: CATSGGQGVTYEQYF. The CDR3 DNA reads TGTGCCACCAGCGGTGGACAGGGGGTAACCTACGAGCAGTACTTC.

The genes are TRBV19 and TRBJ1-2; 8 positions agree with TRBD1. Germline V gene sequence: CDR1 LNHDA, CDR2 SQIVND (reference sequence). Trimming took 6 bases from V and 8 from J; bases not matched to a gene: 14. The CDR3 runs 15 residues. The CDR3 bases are TGTGCCAGTAGCGTCCCGGGACAGGCAGTTGTGGGCTACACCTTC. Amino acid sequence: CASSVPGQAVVGYTF.

CDR3 sequence reads: CASSQEGRRGGGQETQYF. For the CDR3, the DNA is TGTGCCAGCAGCCAAGAGGGACGTAGGGGGGGAGGCCAAGAGACCCAGTACTTC. V gene TRBV4-2 combines with J gene TRBJ2-5, with D possibly matching TRBD2 (7 bases). The CDR3 has 18 amino acids. Germline assignment: CDR1 LGHNA and CDR2 YNFKEQ. Trimming shortened V by 0 bases and J by 1 base, and 18 bases separated the two germline ends.

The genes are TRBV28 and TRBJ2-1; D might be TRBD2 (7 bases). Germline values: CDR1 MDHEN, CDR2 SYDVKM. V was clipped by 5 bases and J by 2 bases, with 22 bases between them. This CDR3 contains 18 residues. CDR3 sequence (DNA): TGTGCCAGCAGTCTCTTCTCCCCTAGGGGGGGCACCTACAATGAGCAGTTCTTC. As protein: CASSLFSPRGGTYNEQFF.

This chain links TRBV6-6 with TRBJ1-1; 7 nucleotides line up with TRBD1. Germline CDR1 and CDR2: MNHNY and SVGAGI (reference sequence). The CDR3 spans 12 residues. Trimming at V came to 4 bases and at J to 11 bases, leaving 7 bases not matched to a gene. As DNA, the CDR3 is TGTGCCAGCAGTTTCCCCGGGACAGAGGCTTTCTTT. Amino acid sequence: CASSFPGTEAFF.